This T cell receptor (beta chain) emerged from a study of T cell changes during pregnancy in multiple sclerosis. Data came from immunoSEQ multiplex PCR; TCRdb stores just in-frame clones and leaves some out. The sample lists 75,000 to 100,000 clones, approximately 92% occurring once. The specimen was peripheral blood, collected after pregnancy. This receptor was identified in a female donor with multiple sclerosis, enrolled in a pregnancy study.

This CDR3 reads CASSLGSGGRYEQYF. CDR3 bases: TGTGCCAGCAGCTTGGGAAGCGGGGGGCGCTACGAGCAGTACTTC. J is TRBJ2-7 and V is TRBV5-6; 9 bases are shared with TRBD2. The CDR3 contains 15 residues. CDR1 is SGHDT, CDR2 YYEEEE, per germline. With 0 bases clipped from V and 3 bases from J, the junction kept 4 bases outside the gene matches.